This T cell receptor (beta chain) was identified during a study of patients and donors after allogeneic stem cell transplantation. The CDR3 is 13 amino acids. Germline V gene sequence: CDR1 MNHEY, CDR2 SMNVEV (reference sequence). The V end lost 3 bases, the J end lost 11 bases, and 16 bases lay between the germline ends. TCRdb reanalysed the RT-PCR reads using MiXCR and keeps one entry per CDR3 protein. The repertoire has about a million distinct CDR3 sequences, roughly 18% of them found once; the top ten carry about 6%. The sequencing sample was made of blood, either unsorted or a sorted T cell fraction (not recorded which). The source is a human donor who was either an allogeneic HSCT recipient or a stem cell or donor lymphocyte infusion donor (not recorded which). It is not recorded whose cells these are; they may come from a transplant donor. The V call is TRBV27, the J call TRBJ1-1; D ambiguous. CDR3 region: CASSFARAGSAFF. CDR3 in DNA: TGTGCCAGCAGTTTCGCCCGGGCGGGCTCCGCTTTCTTT.